A single sample gave rise to the 8 T cell receptor beta chains below, sequenced in a study of HIV-infected patients and healthy controls. Reverse transcription used 450 to 500 ng RNA and constant-region primers for alpha and beta. Alpha and beta chain libraries were made separately by chain-specific third strand synthesis with multiplexing indices. MiXCR, run by TCRdb on the 5' RACE reads, gives a single entry per CDR3 protein. The sample contains a few thousand distinct CDR3 sequences, more than 8.5% of which appear only once. The repertoire came from unfractionated whole blood and reflected all unsorted peripheral T cells. The material was blood, obtained before antiretroviral therapy. These receptors all stem from an adult with HIV infection.

The chain is built from TRBV11-3 and TRBJ2-2; D is possibly TRBD1 (5 bases). Germline V CDR1 and CDR2: SGHNT, YENEEA. V was pared by 3 bases and J by 4 bases, with 9 bases between. The CDR3 spans 14 residues. CDR3 DNA sequence: TGTGCCAGCAGCTTTACAGGCGTCACCGGGGAGCTGTTTTTT. This gives the protein CASSFTGVTGELFF.

This clonotype was counted at least ten times. The chain carries TRBV18 and TRBJ1-1, with a possible D match to TRBD1 (6 bases). V lost 3 bases to trimming and J lost 6 bases, with 11 bases between them. The CDR3 covers 13 residues. CDR1 is KGHSH and CDR2 is LQKENI in the germline V gene. CDR3 amino acids: CASSPGTSAEAFF. The CDR3 region has the DNA TGTGCCAGCTCACCCGGGACATCCGCTGAAGCTTTCTTT. The full variable domain, in which reference TRBV18 and TRBJ1-1 provide the parts outside the CDR3, is NAGVMQNPRHLVRRRGQEARLRCSPMKGHSHVYWYRQLPEEGLKFMVYLQKENIIDESGMPKERFSAEFPKEGPSILRIQQVVRGDSAAYFCASSPGTSAEAFFGQGTRLTVV.

This clonotype was seen ten or more times. The gene calls are TRBV2 and TRBJ1-6; 7 bases map to TRBD1. Germline CDR1 and CDR2: SNHLY and FYNNEI. The V and J ends lost 5 bases and 7 bases, in that order; junction bases with no gene match: 5. This CDR3 contains 14 residues. The DNA of the CDR3 is TGTGCCAGCAGTATGACAGGGTGGAATTCACCCCTCCACTTT. It codes for CASSMTGWNSPLHF.

This clonotype qualifies as medium-sized (0.01 to 0.1%). The chain recombines TRBV6-2 or TRBV6-3 with TRBJ1-1; TRBD1 matches 7 bases. CDR3 length: 14 amino acids. In germline, CDR1 is MNHEY, CDR2 SVGEGT. The V segment lost 2 bases and the J segment 6 bases; nucleotides outside the gene matches: 6. The CDR3 nucleotides read TGTGCCAGCAGTTACGGGACAGCTCTTTCTGAAGCTTTCTTT. As protein: CASSYGTALSEAFF.

This clonotype was detected only a few times. The chain carries TRBV18 and TRBJ1-5; a possible D gene is TRBD1 (5 bases). The germline V gene encodes CDR1 KGHSH and CDR2 LQKENI. The V end lost 4 bases, the J end lost 1 base, and 11 bases lay between the germline ends. CDR3 size: 15 residues. The CDR3, as DNA: TGTGCCAGCTCACGAGGCAGGGTGAGCAATCAGCCCCAGCATTTT. Its protein is CASSRGRVSNQPQHF.

J is TRBJ2-1 and V is TRBV7-6; unclear D gene. There are 14 residues in the CDR3. The germline gives CDR1 SGHVS, CDR2 FNYEAQ. The germline V and J ends were trimmed by 2 bases and 2 bases, with 7 bases remaining between them. CDR3 residues: CASSLSVTYNEQFF. The DNA for the CDR3 is TGTGCCAGCAGCTTATCGGTAACCTACAATGAGCAGTTCTTC.

For the CDR3, the DNA is TGTGCCAGCAGTTTAGCCGGGGGCGCCGGGGAGCTGTTTTTT. It yields the protein CASSLAGGAGELFF. V gene TRBV12-3 or TRBV12-4 combines with J gene TRBJ2-2, with D tentatively TRBD1 or TRBD2 (6 bases each). The CDR3 contains 14 residues. Deletions cut 0 bases from V and 6 bases from J, with 8 bases between.

This clonotype was recorded at least ten times. This chain connects TRBV7-2 to TRBJ2-5; TRBD2 agrees at 7 bases. The CDR3 extends over 15 amino acids. Looked up from germline, CDR1 is SGHTA and CDR2 is FQGNSA. With 0 bases clipped from V and 6 bases from J, the junction kept 7 bases outside the gene matches. CDR3: CASSLAGAGTKTQYF. DNA of the CDR3: TGTGCCAGCAGCTTAGCTGGAGCGGGGACGAAGACCCAGTACTTC.